A selection of T cell receptor beta chains follows, all from one sample in a study of T cell repertoires in cytomegalovirus infection. TCRdb processed the reads anew with MiXCR; each CDR3 protein has one entry. The sample contains approximately 310,000 distinct CDR3 sequences, about 25% of which appear only once. Their cognate antigens are unknown. The sample in question was cultured PBMCs, obtained from culture after CMV antigen stimulation. These receptors came from a human donor in good health (CMV status not recorded). Some clones in this sample may be carry-over from other donors' samples. The CDR3 runs from the conserved cysteine through the conserved F or W. Each record gives: J gene, V gene, clone size, D gene, CDR3 DNA, CDR3 protein. D genes are given only for firm matches. Clone sizes are given selectively: once, few, many, or a class where the clone is expanded.

TRBJ1-5 TRBV24-1 - - TGTGCCACCAGTGAAACCGGGGACCGGCCCCAGCATTTT CATSETGDRPQHF
TRBJ1-2 TRBV12-3/TRBV12-4 - TRBD1 TGTGCCAGCAGTCTCGCAGGGGGACCTCACTATGGCTACACCTTC CASSLAGGPHYGYTF
TRBJ2-1 TRBV12-3/TRBV12-4 few TRBD1 TGTGCCAGCAAAGGGGGACAGGGTCTGCAGTTCTTC CASKGGQGLQFF
TRBJ2-7 TRBV5-1 - TRBD2 TGCGCCAGCAGCTCGGGACTAGCGGGAGCTCGGAACGAGCAGTACTTC CASSSGLAGARNEQYF
TRBJ2-7 TRBV12-3/TRBV12-4 few TRBD1 TGTGCCAGCAGCCCGACAGGGCCAAGCTCCTACGAGCAGTACTTC CASSPTGPSSYEQYF
TRBJ2-7 TRBV7-2 many - TGTGCCAGCAGCTCCTATAAGCCCCCCGCGTATAAAGTCTACGAGCAGTACTTC CASSSYKPPAYKVYEQYF
TRBJ2-5 TRBV15 - - TGTGCCACCAGCAGAGATATCGGGCTCACACCTCAAGAGACCCAGTACTTC CATSRDIGLTPQETQYF
TRBJ1-4 TRBV4-1 few TRBD1 TGCGCCAGCAGCCAAACCTGGTCAGGGGGGAATGAAAAACTGTTTTTT CASSQTWSGGNEKLFF
TRBJ2-2 TRBV12-3/TRBV12-4 few - TGTGCCAGCAGCCCGAAGGGGGAGCTGTTTTTT CASSPKGELFF
TRBJ1-5 TRBV19 - TRBD1 TGTGCCAGTAGCGGACAGGTGAATGTCGCCCAGCATTTT CASSGQVNVAQHF
TRBJ1-4 TRBV7-8 many - TGTGCCAGCAGCCCCCTACGGGAAAAACTGTTTTTT CASSPLREKLFF
TRBJ1-2 TRBV7-2 - - TGTGCCAGTGTTCCCGAGACAGAGTATGGCTACACCTTC CASVPETEYGYTF
TRBJ1-2 TRBV6-1 few - TGTGCCAGCAGGCACACTTGGGGGGAGCATGGCTACACCTTC CASRHTWGEHGYTF
TRBJ1-5 TRBV7-2 many - TGTGCCAGCAGCTTAGATGCTGGGGGCAATCAGCCCCAGCATTTT CASSLDAGGNQPQHF
TRBJ1-1 TRBV28 - - TGTGCCAGCAGTTTATTACGGGAACATGCTTTCTTT CASSLLREHAFF
TRBJ2-3 TRBV7-2 medium-sized - TGTGCCAGCAGCTTAGGTAACCAGGGGTCAGATACGCAGTATTTT CASSLGNQGSDTQYF
TRBJ2-5 TRBV7-2 many TRBD2 TGTGCCAGCAGCCCCACCGGGACTAGAGAAGAGACCCAGTACTTC CASSPTGTREETQYF
TRBJ2-1 TRBV7-8 many TRBD2 TGTGCCAGCAGCCTGGGACTAGCGGGAGAAAATGAGCAGTTCTTC CASSLGLAGENEQFF
TRBJ2-7 TRBV20-1 once - TGCAGTGCTAGTCTCGTTAGCGTCTCCTACGAGCAGTACTTC CSASLVSVSYEQYF